Listed here is a single T cell receptor (beta chain). Its specific antigen is unknown. No much larger clone exists at a distance of one base, and base qualities are not known. The library was made by PCR. TCRdb lists the instrument as Illumina HiSeq 4000. High-throughput sequencing was used to profile the CDR3 region of the TCR beta-chain in every patient. Under the source paper's analysis protocol: Drawing on CDR3 differences between clinicopathological groups, the researchers built a classifier meant to tell apart patients with distant-metastatic papillary thyroid cancer. To measure repertoire diversity the researchers used the Shannon index, while the Morisita-Horn index served to gauge how similar the tumor and blood repertoires were. Clones were called with MiXCR by TCRdb after fastp trimmed the public reads at Q25, and only in-frame beta chains were retained. TCRdb, not the original authors, processed these V and J calls. This sample gives about 33,000 clones in total; over 15% of them show up just once. The ten largest account for 4% to 5% of the sample.

This entry is derived from a study of metastatic and nonmetastatic thyroid tumors (dated by TCRdb to about 2020). As for the study more broadly: Repertoires were compared across peripheral blood and tumor or nodule tissue samples from malignant and benign thyroid patients. The study at large found these results: TCR beta diversity was reported as significantly higher in malignant tumors than in benign nodules, in both blood and tumor samples.

Trimming costs V 8 bases and J 0 bases, and their ends lie 21 bases apart. Taken from the germline V gene (reference sequence), the CDR1 and CDR2 loops are SGHAT and FQDESV. The CDR3 contains 17 residues, cysteine and phenylalanine counted. Here the CDR3 DNA is all that survives: 51 bases in frame from base 1. Before undergoing thyroid surgery, none of the patients had been given any kind of treatment. Using T-cell receptor beta sequencing, the researchers looked back retrospectively at clinical samples from patients, gathered between about 2012 and 2019. The sequence was obtained from a female donor with papillary thyroid cancer or a benign thyroid nodule (not recorded which). Some clones in this sample may be carry-over from other donors' samples. The sequenced sample consisted of blood. Recombination linked TRBV11-1 to TRBJ2-3, with no confidently assigned D gene. The CDR3 is CASPPDAAIVSTDTQYF. The DNA sequence is given as TGTGCCAGCCCCCCCGATGCTGCTATCGTGAGCACAGATACGCAGTATTTT. The full variable domain, completed from the reference TRBV11-1 and TRBJ2-3 proteins outside the CDR3, reads EAEVAQSPRYKITEKSQAVAFWCDPISGHATLYWYRQILGQGPELLVQFQDESVVDDSQLPKDRFSAERLKGVDSTLKIQPAELGDSAMYLCASPPDAAIVSTDTQYFGPGTRLTVL.